A single sample is the source of the 21 T cell receptor beta chains below, sequenced in a study of T cells in Graves' hyperthyroidism and ophthalmopathy. Amplification of TCR beta CDR3 regions used RNA as the template. The study used the HTBI primer set for a first-round RT-PCR of the TCR CDR3. MiXCR was run by TCRdb on the multiplex PCR reads, yielding one entry per CDR3 protein. The sample contains more than 550,000 distinct CDR3 sequences, less than 45% of which appear only once. Material for sequencing was peripheral blood or thyroid tissue (not recorded which). The receptors here all came from an adult man with Graves' disease, either hyperthyroidism or ophthalmopathy (not recorded which).

This clonotype was counted once. Relative to the germline gene, one junction end is altered; a read error may explain this. J is TRBJ2-7 and V is TRBV25-1; TRBD2 is a possible D gene (5 bases). The germline V gene has CDR1 MGHDK and CDR2 SYGVNS. This CDR3 has 13 amino acids. This CDR3 is CTSSPSKPYEQYF. CDR3 bases: TGTACCAGCAGCCCTAGCAAGCCCTACGAGCAGTACTTC.

DNA for the CDR3: TGTGCCACCAGCAGAGATCAAGGACTAGCGGGGGAGACCCAGTACTTC. Protein: CATSRDQGLAGETQYF. V and J are TRBV15 and TRBJ2-5, with 12 bases identical to TRBD2. J was trimmed by 5 bases and V by 0 bases; bases with no gene match: 4. The length of the CDR3 is 16 residues. Per germline, CDR1 LNHNV and CDR2 YYDKDF (reference sequence). Drawing the rest from reference TRBV15 and TRBJ2-5, the complete variable domain is DAMVIQNPRYQVTQFGKPVTLSCSQTLNHNVMYWYQQKSSQAPKLLFHYYDKDFNNEADTPDNFQSRRPNTSFCFLDIRSPGLGDTAMYLCATSRDQGLAGETQYFGPGTRLLVL.

This clonotype was counted many times. This chain joins TRBV10-3 and TRBJ1-2; D perhaps matches TRBD1 (5 bases). This CDR3 has 11 residues. Trimming removed 5 bases from V and 6 bases from J, with 7 bases in between. The germline V gene has CDR1 ENHRY and CDR2 SYGVKD. As DNA, the CDR3 is TGTGCCATCAGTTCAGGGCATGGCTACACCTTC. Translating gives CAISSGHGYTF.

The rearrangement links TRBV29-1 to TRBJ1-2; D call uncertain. Germline CDR1 and CDR2: SQVTM and ANQGSEA. This CDR3 contains 12 residues. V lost 4 bases to trimming and J lost 5 bases, with 11 bases between them. CDR3 bases: TGCAGCGTTGGAGGAATTGAGTATGGCTACACCTTC. It yields the protein CSVGGIEYGYTF. Full variable domain (missing parts from reference TRBV29-1 and TRBJ1-2): SAVISQKPSRDICQRGTSLTIQCQVDSQVTMMFWYRQQPGQSLTLIATANQGSEATYESGFVIDKFPISRPNLTFSTLTVSNMSPEDSSIYLCSVGGIEYGYTFGSGTRLTVV.

The CDR3 reads CASPPGQGFGETQYF. CDR3 DNA: TGTGCCAGCCCTCCGGGACAGGGATTTGGAGAGACCCAGTACTTC. This chain links TRBV2 with TRBJ2-5; TRBD1 agrees at 9 bases. V was pared by 8 bases and J by 4 bases, with 11 bases of the junction left unmatched. Per germline, CDR1 SNHLY and CDR2 FYNNEI. This CDR3 region has 15 residues.

The chain is built from TRBV29-1 and TRBJ1-1, with 12 bases fitting TRBD1. This CDR3 is built from 14 residues. CDR1 and CDR2 (germline): SQVTM, ANQGSEA. Trimming took 7 bases from V and 4 from J; bases not matched to a gene: 7. The CDR3 DNA is TGCAGCGGATTCGGGACAGGGGGCGGCACTGAAGCTTTCTTT. This translates into CSGFGTGGGTEAFF.

The gene calls are TRBV19 and TRBJ1-5; D is ambiguous. Deletions cut 2 bases from V and 4 bases from J, with 6 bases between. CDR1 is LNHDA and CDR2 is SQIVND in the germline V gene (reference sequence). This CDR3 is built from 13 residues. The CDR3 sequence is CASSISGNQPQHF. CDR3 sequence (DNA): TGTGCCAGTAGTATATCAGGAAATCAGCCCCAGCATTTT. Using reference TRBV19 and TRBJ1-5 for the parts outside the CDR3, the full variable domain is DGGITQSPKYLFRKEGQNVTLSCEQNLNHDAMYWYRQDPGQGLRLIYYSQIVNDFQKGDIAEGYSVSREKKESFPLTVTSAQKNPTAFYLCASSISGNQPQHFGDGTRLSIL.

The genes are TRBV29-1 and TRBJ2-5; 11 bases map to TRBD2. Germline trimming cut 3 bases from V and 7 bases from J; bases unmatched to any gene: 10. Germline values: CDR1 SQVTM, CDR2 ANQGSEA. The CDR3 has 15 residues. CDR3 DNA sequence: TGCAGCGTTGACTTACTAGCGGGAGCGGGCGCGACCCAGTACTTC. As protein: CSVDLLAGAGATQYF.

As for this clonotype: This may stem from a read error, because a much larger clone lies one nucleotide away. The chain carries TRBV20-1 and TRBJ1-5; maybe TRBD1 (6 bases). The length of the CDR3 is 12 residues. Looked up from germline, CDR1 is DFQATT and CDR2 is SNEGSKA (reference sequence). V was shortened by 0 bases and J by 12 bases, with 12 bases between the two germline ends. The CDR3 DNA follows: TGCAGTGCTAGAGATCAGGGGCGTATCCAGCATTTT. It is translated as CSARDQGRIQHF.

This clonotype was seen many times. The chain employs TRBV10-1 and TRBJ2-5; the D is unclear. V was pared by 1 base and J by 4 bases, with 10 bases between. Germline V gene sequence: CDR1 WNHNN, CDR2 SYGVQD (reference sequence). The CDR3 spans 14 residues. The CDR3 sequence: CASSELDARETQYF. The CDR3 coding sequence is TGCGCCAGCAGTGAGTTGGACGCTCGAGAGACCCAGTACTTC.

This clonotype showed up many times. CDR3: CATSREGHVSGNTIYF. CDR3 in DNA: TGTGCCACCAGCAGAGAGGGTCATGTCTCTGGAAACACCATATATTTT. The rearrangement uses TRBV15 and TRBJ1-3; D unresolved. There are 16 residues in the CDR3. Trimming removed 0 bases at V and 0 bases at J, with 9 bases between. Germline values: CDR1 LNHNV, CDR2 YYDKDF (reference sequence).

This clonotype was seen at least ten times. This chain links TRBV20-1 with TRBJ1-4, with D tentatively TRBD1 (6 bases). The CDR3 consists of 13 residues. The germline CDR1 and CDR2 sequences are DFQATT and SNEGSKA (reference sequence). V shed 5 bases and J shed 8 bases, with 15 bases lying between them. This CDR3 reads CSAAGVGREKLFF. The CDR3 DNA reads TGCAGTGCTGCAGGGGTAGGACGCGAAAAACTGTTTTTT.

This clonotype appeared a few times. The germline gene is not matched at one end of the junction; a read error may be the cause. The CDR3 DNA follows: TGTGCCAGCAGCTTAGTGGGGGCGGGGGGCAACGTCCTGACTTTC. Translating it yields CASSLVGAGGNVLTF. The chain has TRBV7-8 and TRBJ2-6; 8 bases fit TRBD2. The CDR3 covers 15 residues. Germline assignment: CDR1 SGHVS and CDR2 FQNEAQ. The full variable domain, its missing parts supplied by reference TRBV7-8 and TRBJ2-6, is GAGVSQSPRYKVAKRGQDVALRCDPISGHVSLFWYQQALGQGPEFLTYFQNEAQLDKSGLPSDRFFAERPEGSVSTLKIQRTQQEDSAVYLCASSLVGAGGNVLTFGAGSRLTVL.

This clonotype has at least ten counts. The chain employs TRBV29-1 and TRBJ2-7, with TRBD2 matching over 8 bases. CDR3 length equals 14 residues. Germline assignment: CDR1 SQVTM and CDR2 ANQGSEA. V gave up 2 bases and J gave up 5 bases; unmatched junction bases: 8. The DNA for the CDR3 is TGCAGCGTTGAAACCGGGACTAGTGGCGACGAGCAGTACTTC. As protein: CSVETGTSGDEQYF.

This clonotype was counted only a few times. V usage is TRBV19 and J usage is TRBJ2-7, with D perhaps being TRBD1 or TRBD2 (5 bases each). V was clipped by 4 bases and J by 0 bases, with 10 bases between them. Germline V CDR1 and CDR2: LNHDA, SQIVND (reference sequence). The CDR3 covers 14 residues. The CDR3 nucleotides are TGTGCCAGTAGTACCCTCGGGACCTCCTACGAGCAGTACTTC. It translates to CASSTLGTSYEQYF.

The CDR3 DNA follows: TGTGCCAGCAGTTTAACAGGGGTCTCCGGCTACACCTTC. It specifies CASSLTGVSGYTF. This chain links TRBV12-3 or TRBV12-4 with TRBJ1-2; 7 bases match TRBD1. The ends lost 2 bases at V and 8 bases at J; junction bases unmatched: 5. This CDR3 has 13 amino acids.

This clonotype has more than one count but fewer than ten. The rearrangement uses TRBV5-6 and TRBJ2-7; D perhaps matches TRBD2 (7 bases). CDR1 is SGHDT, CDR2 YYEEEE, per germline. V lost 4 bases and J lost 0, with 17 bases in between. The length of the CDR3 is 16 residues. The CDR3 coding sequence is TGTGCCAGCAGCGGAATAAGGGGGGGGAGCTCCTACGAGCAGTACTTC. This codes for CASSGIRGGSSYEQYF.

At least ten counts were recorded for this clonotype. The J gene is TRBJ1-3, the V gene TRBV2, with 8 positions matching TRBD1. The CDR3 length is 16 residues. Germline lookup yields CDR1 SNHLY and CDR2 FYNNEI. The V segment lost 5 bases and the J segment 4 bases; nucleotides outside the gene matches: 10. The CDR3 sequence: CASSKAGGAGGNTIYF. CDR3 sequence (DNA): TGTGCCAGCAGTAAGGCAGGGGGCGCGGGAGGAAACACCATATATTTT.

This clonotype was picked up a small number of times. The V call is TRBV12-3 or TRBV12-4, the J call TRBJ2-7; D gene uncertain. The V and J ends lost 6 bases and 6 bases respectively, with 12 bases between them. This CDR3 contains 12 residues. DNA for the CDR3: TGTGCCAGCAGCTCACAGACACCCGAGCAGTACTTC. It codes for CASSSQTPEQYF.

The chain has TRBV7-2 and TRBJ2-2; D is unresolved. This CDR3 contains 16 residues. Germline V CDR1 and CDR2: SGHTA, FQGNSA. V was pared by 5 bases and J by 2 bases, with 15 bases between. CDR3 residues: CASSPLSRLNTGELFF. The CDR3 bases are TGTGCCAGCAGCCCTCTCTCCCGACTTAACACCGGGGAGCTGTTTTTT.

About this clonotype: This may arise from a read error, as a much more abundant clone is one base away. This rearrangement joins TRBV20-1 to TRBJ2-7, with 10 bases matching TRBD2. The CDR3 loop spans 14 amino acids. Germline V gives CDR1 DFQATT, CDR2 SNEGSKA (reference sequence). V lost 7 bases to trimming and J lost 4 bases; unmatched junction nucleotides: 10. CDR3 residues: CSVRRGTSVYEQYF. The CDR3 bases are TGCAGTGTTAGGCGAGGGACTAGCGTTTACGAGCAGTACTTC.